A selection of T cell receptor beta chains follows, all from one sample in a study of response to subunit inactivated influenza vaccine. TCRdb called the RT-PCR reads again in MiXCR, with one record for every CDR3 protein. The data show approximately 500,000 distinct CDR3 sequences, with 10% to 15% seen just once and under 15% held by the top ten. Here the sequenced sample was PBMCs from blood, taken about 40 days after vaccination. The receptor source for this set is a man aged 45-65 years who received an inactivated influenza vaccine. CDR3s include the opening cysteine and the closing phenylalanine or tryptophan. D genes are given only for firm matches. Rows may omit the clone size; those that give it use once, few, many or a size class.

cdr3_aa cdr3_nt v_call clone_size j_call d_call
CASSLGVGVGSPLHF TGTGCCAGCAGCTTAGGTGTGGGGGTAGGCTCACCCCTCCACTTT TRBV7-2 - TRBJ1-6 -
CSARTRLAASYEQYF TGCAGTGCTAGAACCCGACTAGCGGCGTCCTACGAGCAGTACTTC TRBV20-1 - TRBJ2-7 TRBD2
CSARDPGLAGGEQYF TGCAGTGCTAGAGACCCGGGACTAGCGGGAGGAGAGCAGTACTTC TRBV20-1 many TRBJ2-7 TRBD2
CASSLSQVTYEQYF TGTGCCAGCAGTTTATCGCAGGTTACTTACGAGCAGTACTTC TRBV12-3/TRBV12-4 few TRBJ2-7 -
CASMRSGGNQETQYF TGTGCCTCCATGAGGAGCGGGGGGAACCAAGAGACCCAGTACTTC TRBV6-2/TRBV6-3 - TRBJ2-5 TRBD2
CSARDPRRETETQYF TGCAGTGCTAGAGACCCACGGCGGGAGACGGAGACCCAGTACTTC TRBV20-1 few TRBJ2-5 TRBD2
CASSYADFYEQYF TGTGCCAGCAGTTACGCGGATTTCTACGAGCAGTACTTC TRBV6-2/TRBV6-3 few TRBJ2-7 -
CASSFAQGQETQYF TGTGCCAGCAGTTTTGCACAGGGGCAAGAGACCCAGTACTTC TRBV28 many TRBJ2-5 TRBD1
CASSPDLSTEAFF TGCGCCAGCAGCCCAGATCTCTCGACTGAAGCTTTCTTT TRBV5-1 - TRBJ1-1 -
CASSRGSGQNYEQYF TGTGCCAGCAGCCGAGGGTCCGGACAGAACTACGAGCAGTACTTC TRBV4-2 - TRBJ2-7 -
CASSHGVGTNSPLHF TGTGCCAGCAGCCACGGAGTGGGAACCAATTCACCCCTCCACTTT TRBV7-9 many TRBJ1-6 -
CASSDSSLDEQFF TGCGCCAGCAGTGATTCTTCTTTGGATGAGCAGTTCTTC TRBV10-2 - TRBJ2-1 -
CSALGLASGDNEQFF TGCAGCGCCCTAGGGTTGGCTAGCGGAGACAATGAGCAGTTCTTC TRBV29-1 many TRBJ2-1 TRBD2
CASSLGRRMFGTGPPRSSYEQYF TGTGCCAGCAGTTTAGGCCGACGAATGTTTGGGACAGGGCCACCAAGGAGCTCCTACGAGCAGTACTTC TRBV12-3/TRBV12-4 many TRBJ2-7 TRBD1
CASGSGLAGVGEQFF TGCGCCAGCGGATCTGGACTAGCGGGAGTAGGGGAGCAGTTCTTC TRBV5-1 few TRBJ2-1 TRBD2
CSARLGLAGVLETQYF TGCAGTGCTAGACTTGGACTAGCGGGAGTATTAGAGACCCAGTACTTC TRBV20-1 - TRBJ2-5 TRBD2
CSAGTVHNQPQHF TGCAGTGCGGGGACAGTCCACAATCAGCCCCAGCATTTT TRBV20-1 many TRBJ1-5 TRBD1
CASSLAQGTSVYNEQFF TGTGCCAGCAGCTTAGCGCAGGGGACTAGCGTTTACAATGAGCAGTTCTTC TRBV7-2 - TRBJ2-1 TRBD2
CSIEDKILNEQYF TGCAGCATCGAAGACAAAATACTTAACGAGCAGTACTTC TRBV29-1 - TRBJ2-7 -
CASSHKRAEQYF TGTGCCAGCAGTCATAAGCGGGCAGAGCAGTACTTC TRBV12-3/TRBV12-4 many TRBJ2-7 -
CSASSPGRETQYF TGCAGTGCCTCGTCCCCGGGGCGAGAGACCCAGTACTTC TRBV20-1 few TRBJ2-5 -
CATRPTGTEETQYF TGTGCCACCAGGCCTACAGGGACTGAAGAGACCCAGTACTTC TRBV15 - TRBJ2-5 -
CASSLPGFGKGYTF TGTGCCAGCAGCTTACCCGGGTTTGGGAAGGGCTACACCTTC TRBV7-2 - TRBJ1-2 -
CSVGRQAETQYF TGCAGCGTTGGCAGACAGGCCGAGACCCAGTACTTC TRBV29-1 - TRBJ2-5 -
CASSRRDRGSEQYF TGTGCCAGCAGCCGCCGGGACAGGGGGTCCGAGCAGTACTTC TRBV3-1 - TRBJ2-7 TRBD1
CSVEYPTNYGYTF TGCAGCGTTGAATACCCAACTAACTATGGCTACACCTTC TRBV29-1 - TRBJ1-2 -
CAISGGGRGSRGYTF TGTGCCATCAGTGGCGGGGGGAGAGGTTCTCGTGGCTACACCTTC TRBV10-3 few TRBJ1-2 -
CASSSSDRGSETQYF TGTGCCAGCAGTTCCTCAGACAGGGGATCAGAGACCCAGTACTTC TRBV12-3/TRBV12-4 many TRBJ2-5 TRBD1
CASSKGKGQETQYF TGTGCCAGCAGCAAAGGGAAGGGACAAGAGACCCAGTACTTC TRBV21-1 few TRBJ2-5 -
CASSYSAFQKAYEQYF TGTGCCAGCAGTTACTCGGCTTTCCAGAAAGCCTACGAGCAGTACTTC TRBV6-5 few TRBJ2-7 -
CASSSLDSPLTDTQYF TGTGCCAGCAGCTCCTTAGACAGTCCGCTAACAGATACGCAGTATTTT TRBV7-2 - TRBJ2-3 -
CSAREPRSYEQYF TGCAGTGCTAGAGAGCCACGCTCCTACGAGCAGTACTTC TRBV20-1 few TRBJ2-7 -
CASSLASGTSASYNEQFF TGCGCCAGCAGCTTGGCTTCCGGGACTAGCGCCTCCTACAATGAGCAGTTCTTC TRBV5-1 - TRBJ2-1 TRBD2
CASRVQGAREQYF TGTGCCAGCAGAGTACAGGGGGCGAGGGAGCAGTACTTC TRBV2 - TRBJ2-7 TRBD1
CASSGGHRDRAQTQYF TGTGCCAGCAGTGGGGGCCACCGGGACAGGGCCCAGACCCAGTACTTC TRBV6-2/TRBV6-3 many TRBJ2-5 TRBD1
CASSPDVQQWDRETQYF TGTGCCAGCAGCCCGGACGTCCAACAGTGGGATCGGGAGACCCAGTACTTC TRBV11-2 - TRBJ2-5 -
CASGFYSLQETQYF TGTGCTAGTGGTTTTTATTCCCTCCAAGAGACCCAGTACTTC TRBV12-5 - TRBJ2-5 -
CASSPRQGFSNQPQHF TGTGCCAGCAGTCCTAGACAGGGATTCAGCAATCAGCCCCAGCATTTT TRBV27 few TRBJ1-5 TRBD1
CASSLALQGRAGNTIYF TGCGCCAGCAGCTTGGCCCTCCAGGGAAGAGCTGGAAACACCATATATTTT TRBV5-1 - TRBJ1-3 -
CASSTLATGTGEQYF TGTGCCAGCAGTACCCTCGCGACAGGGACGGGCGAGCAGTACTTC TRBV6-2/TRBV6-3 few TRBJ2-7 TRBD1
CASSSGGIYGYTF TGTGCCAGCAGTTCAGGAGGGATCTATGGCTACACCTTC TRBV11-2 few TRBJ1-2 -
CASSLVVTGLALQETQYF TGTGCCAGCAGCTTGGTTGTGACAGGGCTAGCACTCCAAGAGACCCAGTACTTC TRBV5-5 few TRBJ2-5 TRBD1
CASSLVSDEYEQYF TGCGCCAGCAGCTTGGTATCGGACGAGTACGAGCAGTACTTC TRBV5-1 few TRBJ2-7 -
CASSLVFSGQSGDTQYF TGTGCCAGCAGCTTAGTTTTTAGCGGGCAATCCGGAGATACGCAGTATTTT TRBV7-2 - TRBJ2-3 TRBD2
CSVGTGGGETQYF TGCAGCGTCGGGACAGGGGGAGGAGAGACCCAGTACTTC TRBV29-1 - TRBJ2-5 TRBD1
CAITRDRETEAFF TGTGCCATCACGAGGGATCGGGAGACTGAAGCTTTCTTT TRBV10-3 few TRBJ1-1 -
CASSLDASGGYNEQFF TGTGCCAGCAGCTTAGATGCAAGTGGGGGCTACAATGAGCAGTTCTTC TRBV11-3 few TRBJ2-1 -
CSVRRDIGAEAFF TGCAGCGTAAGAAGGGATATCGGCGCTGAAGCTTTCTTT TRBV29-1 few TRBJ1-1 -
CASSQEGVTGRGAFF TGTGCCAGCAGCCAAGAGGGTGTGACAGGGAGAGGAGCTTTCTTT TRBV4-2 - TRBJ1-1 TRBD1
CASSVSPPPGSNEQFF TGTGCCAGCAGTGTATCGCCGCCGCCAGGGAGCAATGAGCAGTTCTTC TRBV2 few TRBJ2-1 -
CASSLVSGINEKLFF TGTGCCAGCAGCTTAGTCTCGGGGATTAATGAAAAACTGTTTTTT TRBV7-9 - TRBJ1-4 -
CASSPDRGIDTGELFF TGTGCCAGCAGCCCTGACAGGGGAATTGACACCGGGGAGCTGTTTTTT TRBV5-6 - TRBJ2-2 TRBD1
CATSDQSASGAYNEQFF TGTGCCACCAGTGATCAGTCGGCTAGCGGGGCCTACAATGAGCAGTTCTTC TRBV24-1 - TRBJ2-1 TRBD2
CSASEGPNTEAFF TGCAGTGCATCAGAAGGGCCGAACACTGAAGCTTTCTTT TRBV20-1 many TRBJ1-1 -
CASSFVGDEQYF TGTGCCAGCAGTTTCGTAGGGGACGAGCAGTACTTC TRBV12-3/TRBV12-4 many TRBJ2-7 -